The 10 T cell receptor beta chains below come from one sample, sequenced in a study of T cells expressing NK-cell markers. TCRdb reworked the 5' RACE reads into one entry per CDR3 protein, no DNA. The table lists hundreds of thousands of distinct CDR3 sequences. Source material: blood T cells: a sorted CD56 or NKG2C T cell subset, CD4+ or CD8+ T cells, or bulk PBMC T cells (not recorded which). These receptor sequences come from a man aged 18-70 years in good health.

V is TRBV25-1 and J is TRBJ2-3; with no DNA, the TCRdb D assignment of TRBD1 cannot be verified. The V gene's germline CDR1 is MGHDK and CDR2 SYGVNS. CDR3 length: 17 residues. CDR3 protein: CATAEGGGFLGTDTQYF.

This rearrangement joins TRBV29-1 to TRBJ1-1; TCRdb's D gene call, TRBD1, goes unchecked for lack of DNA. Germline assignment: CDR1 SQVTM and CDR2 ANQGSEA. This CDR3 has 14 residues. This chain's CDR3 is CSVRDRPRNTEAFF.

V gene TRBV7-2 combines with J gene TRBJ2-3; TCRdb's D call of TRBD2 is untestable without DNA. Germline loops: CDR1 SGHTA, CDR2 FQGNSA. The CDR3 has 14 residues. The CDR3 sequence: CASSSGGGTDTQYF.

The chain employs TRBV10-3 and TRBJ2-2; lacking DNA, the TRBD2 call made by TCRdb goes unchecked. This CDR3 has 14 amino acids. Germline V gene sequence: CDR1 ENHRY, CDR2 SYGVKD. This CDR3 is CATASGGTTGELFF.

The J gene is TRBJ2-3, the V gene TRBV20-1; there is no DNA to check the TCRdb D call of TRBD2. CDR1 and CDR2 from the germline V gene are DFQATT and SNEGSKA (reference sequence). The CDR3 is made up of 15 amino acids. CDR3 residues: CSASGLAGARDTQYF.

This chain joins TRBV20-1 and TRBJ2-4; without DNA, the TCRdb call of TRBD1 cannot be checked. CDR3 size: 13 residues. Germline V gives CDR1 DFQATT, CDR2 SNEGSKA (reference sequence). This chain's CDR3 is CSARTRQKNIQYF.

J is TRBJ2-7 and V is TRBV5-1; the D call of TRBD2 rests on TCRdb alone, since no DNA is present to check it. The CDR3 runs to 14 residues. Germline V lookup: CDR1 SGHRS, CDR2 YFSETQ. CDR3 sequence reads: CASSPLTSGGLQYF. Full variable domain (missing parts from reference TRBV5-1 and TRBJ2-7): KAGVTQTPRYLIKTRGQQVTLSCSPISGHRSVSWYQQTPGQGLQFLFEYFSETQRNKGNFPGRFSGRQFSNSRSEMNVSTLELGDSALYLCASSPLTSGGLQYFGPGTRLTVT.

The V call is TRBV20-1, the J call TRBJ1-2; TCRdb picks TRBD1, but there is no DNA to check that call. The CDR3 loop spans 13 amino acids. Germline V gene data show CDR1 as DFQATT and CDR2 as SNEGSKA (reference sequence). CDR3 sequence: CSAGGQGTPGYTF.

The gene calls are TRBV7-7 and TRBJ2-1; TCRdb's assignment of TRBD1 cannot be checked, as there is no DNA. This CDR3 has 15 residues. The V gene's germline CDR1 is SSHAT and CDR2 FNYEAQ (reference sequence). The CDR3 protein is CASSPTGGAYNEQFF.

This chain joins TRBV6-5 and TRBJ1-5. This CDR3 spans 12 amino acids. Germline assignment: CDR1 MNHEY and CDR2 SVGAGI. The CDR3 sequence: CASTSGNQPQHF.